These 13 T cell receptor beta chains originate from one sample sequenced in a study of blood T cell repertoires in COVID-19. TCRdb's copy holds only in-frame clones and misses some; the assay was immunoSEQ multiplex PCR. The sample lists roughly 150,000 clones, about four fifths seen once, with around 3.5% in the top ten. The source material was peripheral blood. These receptors came from a woman of 80 years or more with acute or convalescent COVID-19.

V usage is TRBV27 and J usage is TRBJ1-2; TRBD1 aligns across 7 bases. Losses at the gene ends were 5 bases for V and 5 bases for J; bases not matched to a gene: 8. From germline, CDR1 is MNHEY and CDR2 SMNVEV (reference sequence). This CDR3 region has 14 residues. CDR3 amino acids: CASSRQGRGYGYTF. The DNA of the CDR3 is TGTGCCAGCAGTCGACAGGGTAGGGGGTATGGCTACACCTTC.

This sequence joins TRBV11-2 and TRBJ1-6; 9 bases map to TRBD1. The CDR3 length is 17 residues. Germline V gene sequence: CDR1 SGHAT, CDR2 FQNNGV. V trimming: 4 bases; J trimming: 10 bases; junction bases outside the gene matches: 14. CDR3 loop: CASSSSGTGFPGSPLHF. Here the CDR3 DNA reads TGTGCCAGCAGCTCGAGCGGGACAGGGTTCCCCGGATCACCCCTCCACTTT.

The chain combines TRBV2 with TRBJ2-6, with 7 bases lining up with TRBD1. V was pared by 2 bases and J by 0 bases, with 16 bases of the junction left unmatched. There are 21 residues in the CDR3. Germline V gives CDR1 SNHLY, CDR2 FYNNEI. The CDR3: CASSEKPRQGWGTSGANVLTF. Written as DNA, the CDR3 is TGTGCCAGCAGTGAAAAGCCCAGACAGGGATGGGGTACCTCTGGGGCCAACGTCCTGACTTTC.

The gene calls are TRBV30 and TRBJ1-1; TRBD1 might be the D (5 bases). Looked up from germline, CDR1 is GTSNPN and CDR2 is SVGIG (reference sequence). The V and J ends lost 3 bases and 5 bases respectively, with 13 bases between them. CDR3 size: 13 residues. CDR3 region: CAWREQAETEAFF. The CDR3 DNA is TGTGCCTGGAGGGAACAGGCGGAAACTGAAGCTTTCTTT.

In DNA form, the CDR3 reads TGTGCCAGTTTTGCAGCCCAGGTGGGGAACACTGAAGCTTTCTTT. This codes for CASFAAQVGNTEAFF. J is TRBJ1-1 and V is TRBV19; D unresolved. The germline V gene encodes CDR1 LNHDA and CDR2 SQIVND (reference sequence). The CDR3 has 15 residues. V lost 8 bases and J 1 base, leaving 17 bases between the germline ends.

This clone was seen only a few times. The V gene is TRBV20-1, the J gene TRBJ1-2; D call uncertain. V was shortened by 5 bases and J by 6 bases, with 10 bases between the two germline ends. Germline CDR1 DFQATT, CDR2 SNEGSKA (reference sequence). The length of the CDR3 is 11 residues. The CDR3 here is CSAELRDGYTF. The CDR3, as DNA: TGCAGTGCTGAGCTCCGGGATGGCTACACCTTC.

This chain connects TRBV11-1 to TRBJ2-1; TRBD2 aligns across 12 bases. Germline V gene data show CDR1 as SGHAT and CDR2 as FQDESV (reference sequence). V lost 5 bases and J lost 4; bases outside the gene matches: 3. The CDR3 sequence is 15 residues long. CDR3 DNA: TGTGCCAGCAGCCTAGGACTAGCGGGGTACAATGAGCAGTTCTTC. Translating it yields CASSLGLAGYNEQFF.

V is TRBV3-1 (or the pseudogene TRBV3-2) and J is TRBJ2-3; 11 nucleotides line up with TRBD2. The germline V gene encodes CDR1 LGHDT and CDR2 YNNKEL (reference sequence). Losses at the gene ends were 2 bases for V and 4 bases for J; bases not matched to a gene: 5. CDR3 length: 16 residues. The CDR3 loop reads CASSQHSGGGSDTQYF. In DNA form, the CDR3 reads TGTGCCAGCAGCCAACATAGCGGGGGGGGTTCAGATACGCAGTATTTT.

In DNA form, the CDR3 reads TGCAGCGTTGACAGGGATAACACTGAAGCTTTCTTT. Translating it yields CSVDRDNTEAFF. This chain joins TRBV29-1 and TRBJ1-1; D possibly corresponds to TRBD1 (5 bases). From germline, CDR1 is SQVTM and CDR2 ANQGSEA. Trimming stripped 3 bases from V and 2 bases from J, with 7 bases between. The length of the CDR3 is 12 residues.

V gene TRBV12-3 or TRBV12-4 combines with J gene TRBJ2-1; 10 bases line up with TRBD2. The CDR3 length is 13 residues. The ends lost 3 bases at V and 15 bases at J; junction bases unmatched: 8. The CDR3 loop is CASSFSLAGERFF. For the CDR3, the DNA is TGTGCCAGCAGTTTTTCGCTAGCGGGAGAAAGGTTCTTC.

The chain combines TRBV6-2 or TRBV6-3 with TRBJ1-2; TRBD1 matches at 7 bases. The CDR3 sequence is 13 residues long. Germline values: CDR1 MNHEY, CDR2 SVGEGT. The junction had 1 base not matched to a gene; V was cut back by 4 bases and J by 2 bases. The CDR3: CASSWDSNYGYTF. The CDR3 DNA follows: TGTGCCAGCAGTTGGGACAGCAACTATGGCTACACCTTC.

The V gene is TRBV3-1 (or the pseudogene TRBV3-2), the J gene TRBJ1-4; no clear D gene. The germline gives CDR1 LGHDT, CDR2 YNNKEL (reference sequence). V gave up 0 bases and J gave up 7 bases, with 12 bases separating them. The CDR3 is made up of 15 amino acids. Here the CDR3 DNA reads TGTGCCAGCAGCCAAGACTACGGTCCGAGTGAAAAACTGTTTTTT. This codes for CASSQDYGPSEKLFF.

This CDR3 reads CASSPIGTARNGYTF. CDR3 nucleotide sequence: TGTGCCAGCAGTCCAATAGGGACAGCCAGGAATGGCTACACCTTC. The chain recombines TRBV27 with TRBJ1-2; 7 nucleotides align to TRBD1. Per germline, CDR1 MNHEY and CDR2 SMNVEV (reference sequence). V lost 5 bases, J lost 6 bases, and 12 bases stayed unmatched. This CDR3 has 15 amino acids.